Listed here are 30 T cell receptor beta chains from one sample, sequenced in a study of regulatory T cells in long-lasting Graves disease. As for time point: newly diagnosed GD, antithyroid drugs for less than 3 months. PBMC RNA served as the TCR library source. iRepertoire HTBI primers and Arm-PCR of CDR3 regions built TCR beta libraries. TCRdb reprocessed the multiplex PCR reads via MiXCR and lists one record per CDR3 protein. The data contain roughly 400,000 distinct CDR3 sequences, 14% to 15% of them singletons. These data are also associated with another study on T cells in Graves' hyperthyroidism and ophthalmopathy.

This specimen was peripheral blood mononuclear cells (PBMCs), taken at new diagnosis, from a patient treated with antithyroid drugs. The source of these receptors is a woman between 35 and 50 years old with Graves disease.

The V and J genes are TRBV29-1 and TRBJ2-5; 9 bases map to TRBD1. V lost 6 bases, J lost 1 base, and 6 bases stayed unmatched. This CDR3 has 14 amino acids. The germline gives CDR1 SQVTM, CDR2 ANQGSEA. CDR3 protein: CSVAWTGVQETQYF. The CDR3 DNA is TGCAGCGTCGCTTGGACAGGGGTCCAAGAGACCCAGTACTTC. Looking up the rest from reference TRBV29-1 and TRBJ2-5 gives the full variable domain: SAVISQKPSRDICQRGTSLTIQCQVDSQVTMMFWYRQQPGQSLTLIATANQGSEATYESGFVIDKFPISRPNLTFSTLTVSNMSPEDSSIYLCSVAWTGVQETQYFGPGTRLLVL.

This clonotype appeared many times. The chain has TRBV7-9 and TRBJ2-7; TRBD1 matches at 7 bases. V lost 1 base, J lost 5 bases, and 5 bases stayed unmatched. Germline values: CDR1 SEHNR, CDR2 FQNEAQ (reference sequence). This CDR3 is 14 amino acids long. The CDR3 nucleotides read TGTGCCAGCAGCTTAGACGGGACAGCCGACGAGCAGTACTTC. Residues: CASSLDGTADEQYF.

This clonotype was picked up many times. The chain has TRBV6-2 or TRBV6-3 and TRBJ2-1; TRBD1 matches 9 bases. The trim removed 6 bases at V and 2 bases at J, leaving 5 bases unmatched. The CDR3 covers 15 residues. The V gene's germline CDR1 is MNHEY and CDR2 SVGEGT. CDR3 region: CASSVRDRAYNEQFF. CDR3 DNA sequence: TGTGCCAGCAGCGTTCGGGACAGGGCCTACAATGAGCAGTTCTTC.

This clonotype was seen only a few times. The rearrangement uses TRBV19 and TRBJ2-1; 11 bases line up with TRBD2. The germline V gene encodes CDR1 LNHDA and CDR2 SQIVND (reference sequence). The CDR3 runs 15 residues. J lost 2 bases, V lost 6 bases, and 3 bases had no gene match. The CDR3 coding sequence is TGTGCCAGTAGACTAGCGGGAGTACCCTACAATGAGCAGTTCTTC. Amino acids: CASRLAGVPYNEQFF.

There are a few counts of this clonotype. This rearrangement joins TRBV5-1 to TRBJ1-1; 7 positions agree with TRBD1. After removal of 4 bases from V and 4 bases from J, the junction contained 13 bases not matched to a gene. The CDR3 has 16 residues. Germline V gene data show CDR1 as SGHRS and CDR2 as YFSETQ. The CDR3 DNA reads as TGCGCCAGCAGCCTGAATCGACAGGGAATTGCCACTGAAGCTTTCTTT. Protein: CASSLNRQGIATEAFF.

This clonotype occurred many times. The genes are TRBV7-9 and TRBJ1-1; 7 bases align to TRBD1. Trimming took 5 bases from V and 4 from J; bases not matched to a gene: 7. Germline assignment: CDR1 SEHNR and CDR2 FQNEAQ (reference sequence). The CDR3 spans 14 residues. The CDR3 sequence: CASSRQGGSTEAFF. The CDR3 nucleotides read TGTGCCAGCAGCCGACAGGGAGGAAGCACTGAAGCTTTCTTT.

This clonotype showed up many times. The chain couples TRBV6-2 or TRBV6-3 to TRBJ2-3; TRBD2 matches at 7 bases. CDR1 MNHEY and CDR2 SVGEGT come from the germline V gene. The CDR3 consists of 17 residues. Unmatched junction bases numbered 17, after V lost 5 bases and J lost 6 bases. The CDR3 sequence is CASSGASGDPKGDTQYF. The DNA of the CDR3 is TGTGCCAGCAGTGGAGCAAGCGGGGACCCAAAGGGGGATACGCAGTATTTT.

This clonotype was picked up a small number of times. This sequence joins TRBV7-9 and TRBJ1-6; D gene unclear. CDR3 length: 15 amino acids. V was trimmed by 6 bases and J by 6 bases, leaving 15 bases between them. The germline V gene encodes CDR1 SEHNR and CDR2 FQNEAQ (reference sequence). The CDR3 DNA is TGTGCCAGCAGGACCCTTGGAATGTTTAATTCACCCCTCCACTTT. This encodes CASRTLGMFNSPLHF.

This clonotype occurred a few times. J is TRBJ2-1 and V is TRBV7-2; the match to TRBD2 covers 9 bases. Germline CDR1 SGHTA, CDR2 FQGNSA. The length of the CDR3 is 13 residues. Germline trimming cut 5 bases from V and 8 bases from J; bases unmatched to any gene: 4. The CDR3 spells CASSPSGRHEQFF. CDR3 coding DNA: TGTGCCAGCAGCCCCAGCGGGAGGCATGAGCAGTTCTTC.

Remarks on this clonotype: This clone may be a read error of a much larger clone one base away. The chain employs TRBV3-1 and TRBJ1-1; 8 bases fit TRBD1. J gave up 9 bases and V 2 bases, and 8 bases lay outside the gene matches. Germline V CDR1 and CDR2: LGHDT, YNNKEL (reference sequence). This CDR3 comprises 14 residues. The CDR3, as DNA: TGTGCCAGCAGCCAAAGACAGGGGAGTATGAAAGCTTTCTTT. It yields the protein CASSQRQGSMKAFF. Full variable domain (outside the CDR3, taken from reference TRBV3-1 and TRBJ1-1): DTAVSQTPKYLVTQMGNDKSIKCEQNLGHDTMYWYKQDSKKFLKIMFSYNNKELIINETVPNRFSPKSPDKAHLNLHINSLELGDSAVYFCASSQRQGSMKAFFGQGTRLTVV.

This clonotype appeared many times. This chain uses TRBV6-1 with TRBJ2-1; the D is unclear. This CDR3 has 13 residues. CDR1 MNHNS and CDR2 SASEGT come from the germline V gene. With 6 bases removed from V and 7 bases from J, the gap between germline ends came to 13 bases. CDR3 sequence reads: CASSPALGNEQFF. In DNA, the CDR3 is TGTGCCAGCAGCCCCGCCCTCGGTAATGAGCAGTTCTTC.

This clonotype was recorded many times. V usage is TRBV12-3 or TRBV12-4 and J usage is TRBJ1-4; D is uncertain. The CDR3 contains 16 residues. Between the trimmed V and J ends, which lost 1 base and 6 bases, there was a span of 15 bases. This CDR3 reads CASSLVFWGRDEKLFF. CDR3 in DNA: TGTGCCAGCAGTTTAGTTTTTTGGGGTCGGGATGAAAAACTGTTTTTT.

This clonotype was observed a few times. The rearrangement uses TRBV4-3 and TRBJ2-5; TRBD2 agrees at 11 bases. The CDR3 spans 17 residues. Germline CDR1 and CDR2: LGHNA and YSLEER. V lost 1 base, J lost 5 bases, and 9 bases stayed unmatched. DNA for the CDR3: TGCGCCAGCAGCCAAGGGGTAGCGGGAGGGCTCGTGGAGACCCAGTACTTC. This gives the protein CASSQGVAGGLVETQYF.

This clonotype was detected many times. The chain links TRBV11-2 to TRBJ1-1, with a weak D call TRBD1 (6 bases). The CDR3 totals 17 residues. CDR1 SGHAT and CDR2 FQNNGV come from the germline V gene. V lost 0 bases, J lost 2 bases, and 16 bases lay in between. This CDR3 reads CASSLDLIQGANTEAFF. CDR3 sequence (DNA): TGTGCCAGCAGCTTAGACCTCATACAGGGAGCCAACACTGAAGCTTTCTTT.

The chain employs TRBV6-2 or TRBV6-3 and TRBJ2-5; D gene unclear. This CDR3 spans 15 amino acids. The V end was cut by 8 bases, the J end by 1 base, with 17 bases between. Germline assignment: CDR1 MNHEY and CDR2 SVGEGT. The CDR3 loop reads CASGRESLGQETQYF. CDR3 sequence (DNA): TGTGCCAGCGGCCGAGAGTCCCTGGGCCAAGAGACCCAGTACTTC.

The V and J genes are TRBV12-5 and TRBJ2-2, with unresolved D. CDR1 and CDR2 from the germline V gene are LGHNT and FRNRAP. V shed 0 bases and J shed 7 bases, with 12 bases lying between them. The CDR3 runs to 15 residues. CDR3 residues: CASGLVVAARGELFF. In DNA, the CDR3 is TGTGCTAGTGGTTTGGTAGTGGCGGCCCGCGGGGAGCTGTTTTTT.

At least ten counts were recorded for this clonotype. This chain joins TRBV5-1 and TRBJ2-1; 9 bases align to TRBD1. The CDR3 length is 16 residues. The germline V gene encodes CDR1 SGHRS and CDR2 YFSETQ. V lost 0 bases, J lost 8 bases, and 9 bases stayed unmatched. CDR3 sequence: CASSLEGQGLVDEQFF. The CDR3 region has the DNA TGCGCCAGCAGCTTGGAAGGACAGGGGCTCGTGGATGAGCAGTTCTTC.

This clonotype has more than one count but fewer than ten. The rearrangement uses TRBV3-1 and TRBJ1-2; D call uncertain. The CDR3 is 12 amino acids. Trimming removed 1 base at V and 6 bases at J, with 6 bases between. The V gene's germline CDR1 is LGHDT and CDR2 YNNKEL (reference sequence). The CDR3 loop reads CASSQGSDGYTF. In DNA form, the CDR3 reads TGTGCCAGCAGCCAAGGTTCAGATGGCTACACCTTC.

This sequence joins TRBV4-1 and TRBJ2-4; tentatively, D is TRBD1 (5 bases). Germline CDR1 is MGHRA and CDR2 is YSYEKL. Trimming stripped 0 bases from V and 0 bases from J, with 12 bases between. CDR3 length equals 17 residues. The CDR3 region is CASSQDPQALAKNIQYF. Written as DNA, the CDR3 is TGCGCCAGCAGCCAAGATCCACAGGCCCTAGCCAAAAACATTCAGTACTTC.

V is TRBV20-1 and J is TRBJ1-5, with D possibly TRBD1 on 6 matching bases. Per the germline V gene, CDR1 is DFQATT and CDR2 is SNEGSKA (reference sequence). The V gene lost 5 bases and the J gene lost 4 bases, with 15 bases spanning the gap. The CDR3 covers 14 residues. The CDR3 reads CSAGTGTPNQPQHF. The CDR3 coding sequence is TGCAGTGCTGGGACCGGGACACCTAATCAGCCCCAGCATTTT.

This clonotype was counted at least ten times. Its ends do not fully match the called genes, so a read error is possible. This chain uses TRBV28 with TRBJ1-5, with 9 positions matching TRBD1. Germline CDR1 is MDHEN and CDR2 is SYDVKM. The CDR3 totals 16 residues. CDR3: CVSGRQGGFSNQPQHF. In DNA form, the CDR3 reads TGTGTCAGCGGGCGACAGGGGGGGTTCAGCAATCAGCCCCAGCATTTT.

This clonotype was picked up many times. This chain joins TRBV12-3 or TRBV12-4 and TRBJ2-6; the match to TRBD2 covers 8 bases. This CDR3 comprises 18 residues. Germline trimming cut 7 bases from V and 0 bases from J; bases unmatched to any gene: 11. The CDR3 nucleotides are TGTGCCAGCACCCCGAGCGGACTAGCCAACTCTGGGGCCAACGTCCTGACTTTC. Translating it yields CASTPSGLANSGANVLTF.

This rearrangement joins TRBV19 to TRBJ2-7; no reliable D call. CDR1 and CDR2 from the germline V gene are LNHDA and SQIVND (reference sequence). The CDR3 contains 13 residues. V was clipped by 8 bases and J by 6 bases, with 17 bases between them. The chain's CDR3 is CASRRMGSSEQYF. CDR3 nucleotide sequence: TGTGCCAGTCGAAGAATGGGGTCGTCCGAGCAGTACTTC.

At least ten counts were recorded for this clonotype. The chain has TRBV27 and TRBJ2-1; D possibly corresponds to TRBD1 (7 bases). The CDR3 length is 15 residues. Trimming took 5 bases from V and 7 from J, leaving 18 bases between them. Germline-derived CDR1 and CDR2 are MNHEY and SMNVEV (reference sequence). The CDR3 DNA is TGTGCCAGCAGTCTACTGCGGAGGGGGCGAAATGAGCAGTTCTTC. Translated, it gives CASSLLRRGRNEQFF.

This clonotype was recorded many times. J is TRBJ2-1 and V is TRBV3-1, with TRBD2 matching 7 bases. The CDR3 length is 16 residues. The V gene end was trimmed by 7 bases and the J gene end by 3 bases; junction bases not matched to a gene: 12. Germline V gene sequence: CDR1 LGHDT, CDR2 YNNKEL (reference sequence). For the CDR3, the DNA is TGTGCCAGCAACGGAGGGGCGGGAGCGGTCTACAATGAGCAGTTCTTC. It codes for CASNGGAGAVYNEQFF.

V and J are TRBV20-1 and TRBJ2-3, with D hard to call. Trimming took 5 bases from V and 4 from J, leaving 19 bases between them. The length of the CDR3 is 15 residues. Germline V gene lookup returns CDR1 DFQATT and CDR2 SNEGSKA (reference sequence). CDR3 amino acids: CSAVVLKYSADTQYF. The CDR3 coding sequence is TGCAGTGCTGTCGTCTTGAAGTATTCGGCAGATACGCAGTATTTT.

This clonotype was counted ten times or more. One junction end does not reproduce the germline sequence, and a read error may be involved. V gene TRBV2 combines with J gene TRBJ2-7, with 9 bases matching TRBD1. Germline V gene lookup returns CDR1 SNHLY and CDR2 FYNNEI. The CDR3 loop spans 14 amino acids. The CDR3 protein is CASLEGQGNYEQYF. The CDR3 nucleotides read TGTGCCAGTCTTGAAGGACAGGGGAATTACGAGCAGTACTTT.

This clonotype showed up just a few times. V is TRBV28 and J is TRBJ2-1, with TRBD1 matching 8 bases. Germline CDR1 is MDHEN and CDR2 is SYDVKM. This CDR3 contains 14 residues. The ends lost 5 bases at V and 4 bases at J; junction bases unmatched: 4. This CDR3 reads CASSTRQGYNEQFF. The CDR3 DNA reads TGTGCCAGCAGTACCCGACAGGGGTACAATGAGCAGTTCTTC.

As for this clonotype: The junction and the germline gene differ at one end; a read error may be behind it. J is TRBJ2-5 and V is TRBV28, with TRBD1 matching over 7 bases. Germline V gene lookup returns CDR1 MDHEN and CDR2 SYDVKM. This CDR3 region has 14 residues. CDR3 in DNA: TGTGCCAGCAGTCTCGGGGACAGCTACAATGAGCAGTCCTTC. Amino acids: CASSLGDSYNEQSF.

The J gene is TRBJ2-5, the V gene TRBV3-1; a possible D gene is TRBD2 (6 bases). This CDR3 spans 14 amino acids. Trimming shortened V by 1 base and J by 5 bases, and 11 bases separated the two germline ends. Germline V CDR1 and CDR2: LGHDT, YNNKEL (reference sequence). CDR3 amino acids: CASSQGGTSETQYF. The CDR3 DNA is TGTGCCAGCAGCCAAGGCGGGACGAGCGAGACCCAGTACTTC.